This section outlines one TCR beta chain sequence together with its context. Its matching antigen is unknown. This sample is drawn from a study of CD4 T cells in relation to SARS-CoV-2 and coronaviruses. Across the whole study: Controls used an HIV-1 Nef peptide pool or no peptide. General study findings and limits: Samples before the pandemic and after infection were not matched within any donor.

TCRdb keeps only in-frame clones here, not all; method: immunoSEQ multiplex PCR. Of roughly 23,000 clones in the sample, 60% to 80% are singletons; the top ten hold 16%. Trimming removed 6 bases from V and 1 base from J, with 10 bases in between. Germline loops: CDR1 SNHLY, CDR2 FYNNEI. The length of the CDR3 is 14 residues. Unexposed donor CD4+ T cells date from about 2011-2018, before the COVID-19 pandemic. The cells were cultured for around ten days before CD4+ T cells were isolated. As cell numbers allowed, unexposed-donor CD4+ T cells faced SARS-CoV-2 S/N and four cold-coronavirus spikes. The TCR comes from a human donor in good health. The sample taken for sequencing was CD4+ T cells from PBMCs, cultured in vitro. This sequence joins TRBV2 and TRBJ1-3; a possible D gene is TRBD1 (5 bases). CDR3 loop: CASSSTASGNTIYF. The CDR3 DNA sequence: TGTGCCAGCAGCTCGACAGCGTCTGGAAACACCATATATTTT.